One sample yielded the 10 T cell receptor beta chains listed below, sequenced in a study of blood T cell repertoires in COVID-19. Repertoires were generated with immunoSEQ multiplex PCR, while TCRdb's copy carries only in-frame clones and drops some. Altogether about 230,000 clones are present, around 85% being singletons, with the ten largest covering 7.9%. The sample was peripheral blood. The receptors here all came from a woman of 80 years or more with acute or convalescent COVID-19.

This clone has a handful of counts. The CDR3 here is CASSRGLAGAEFF. CDR3 DNA: TGTGCCAGCAGCCGCGGACTAGCGGGGGCCGAGTTCTTC. J is TRBJ2-1 and V is TRBV7-9, with 13 bases matching TRBD2. CDR3 length: 13 residues. Trimming at V came to 5 bases and at J to 14 bases, leaving 6 bases not matched to a gene. Germline CDR1 reads SEHNR; CDR2 reads FQNEAQ (reference sequence).

The chain is built from TRBV5-1 and TRBJ2-1; 9 bases align to TRBD1. CDR3 size: 15 residues. CDR1 SGHRS and CDR2 YFSETQ come from the germline V gene. After removal of 6 bases from V and 4 bases from J, the junction contained 8 bases not matched to a gene. The DNA for the CDR3 is TGCGCCAGCACCCCGGGACAGGGATCGTACAATGAGCAGTTCTTC. This sequence encodes CASTPGQGSYNEQFF.

The chain links TRBV6-4 to TRBJ2-3; weak D call: TRBD1 (5 bases). This CDR3 is built from 14 residues. CDR1 and CDR2 (germline): MRHNA, SNTAGT. The ends were cut back, 5 bases at V and 2 bases at J, with 11 bases in the middle. In DNA form, the CDR3 reads TGTGCCAGCAGTTCTACAGGCTACACAGATACGCAGTATTTT. As protein: CASSSTGYTDTQYF.

CDR3 in DNA: TGTGCCAGCAGTTCACGGGGGACAGATACGCAGTATTTT. It encodes CASSSRGTDTQYF. The chain joins TRBV12-3 or TRBV12-4 to TRBJ2-3, with D possibly being TRBD2 (6 bases). With 4 bases removed from V and 3 bases from J, the gap between germline ends came to 8 bases. The CDR3 has 13 residues.

The genes are TRBV11-2 and TRBJ2-1; D uncertain. With 5 bases removed from V and 3 bases from J, the gap between germline ends came to 5 bases. This CDR3 contains 12 residues. In germline, CDR1 is SGHAT, CDR2 FQNNGV. The CDR3 nucleotides are TGTGCCAGCAGCCTAAACTACAATGAGCAGTTCTTC. Amino acid sequence: CASSLNYNEQFF. Complete variable domain (other parts from reference TRBV11-2 and TRBJ2-1): EAGVAQSPRYKIIEKRQSVAFWCNPISGHATLYWYQQILGQGPKLLIQFQNNGVVDDSQLPKDRFSAERLKGVDSTLKIQPAKLEDSAVYLCASSLNYNEQFFGPGTRLTVL.

This clone was detected once. The chain is built from TRBV2 and TRBJ1-1, with TRBD1 identical over 9 bases. Trimming cost V 5 bases and J 5 bases; bases outside gene matches: 6. The CDR3 loop spans 14 amino acids. Per germline, CDR1 SNHLY and CDR2 FYNNEI. This CDR3 is CASSLTGGETEAFF. For the CDR3, the DNA is TGTGCCAGCAGTCTAACAGGGGGCGAGACTGAAGCTTTCTTT.

The V and J genes are TRBV10-1 and TRBJ2-7; TRBD1 aligns across 7 bases. This CDR3 has 15 amino acids. The germline gives CDR1 WNHNN, CDR2 SYGVQD (reference sequence). V lost 6 bases, J lost 3 bases, and 11 bases stayed unmatched. CDR3 region: CASRGTGTVDYEQYF. In nucleotides, the CDR3 is TGCGCCAGCAGGGGGACCGGGACAGTAGACTACGAGCAGTACTTC.

This chain connects TRBV25-1 to TRBJ1-5, with 7 positions matching TRBD1. V lost 1 base to trimming and J lost 6 bases; unmatched junction nucleotides: 9. The CDR3 has 16 amino acids. CDR1 is MGHDK and CDR2 is SYGVNS in the germline V gene. CDR3 in amino acids: CASSESTGQSVQPQHF. The DNA for the CDR3 is TGTGCCAGCAGTGAATCTACGGGACAGTCGGTTCAGCCCCAGCATTTT.

J is TRBJ2-1 and V is TRBV27; TRBD1 might be the D (5 bases). V was clipped by 8 bases and J by 2 bases, with 7 bases between them. Per the germline V gene, CDR1 is MNHEY and CDR2 is SMNVEV (reference sequence). CDR3 length equals 12 residues. CDR3 in DNA: TGTGCCAGCTGGGGCACCTACAATGAGCAGTTCTTC. This sequence encodes CASWGTYNEQFF.

This sequence joins TRBV6-2 or TRBV6-3 and TRBJ2-2; 12 nucleotides agree with TRBD2. There are 17 residues in the CDR3. The V segment lost 6 bases and the J segment 2 bases; nucleotides outside the gene matches: 7. Per germline, CDR1 MNHEY and CDR2 SVGEGT. The DNA of the CDR3 is TGTGCCAGCAGCCCTCTAGCGGGGGGGCCAAACACCGGGGAGCTGTTTTTT. Translated, it gives CASSPLAGGPNTGELFF.